One sample yielded the 30 T cell receptor beta chains listed below, sequenced in a study of cytomegalovirus exposure and HLA in healthy donors. Both 60 Vbeta primers and 13 Jbeta primers went into the PCR. Profiled with immunoSEQ multiplex PCR; TCRdb holds only in-frame clones, not every one. The sample holds around 140,000 clones; roughly 71% are singletons and the top ten take 1.3% to 1.5%. Sample: PBMCs. These receptors all stem from a middle-aged woman in good health and CMV-seronegative.

The gene calls are TRBV4-3 and TRBJ2-7; 8 bases agree with TRBD1. The CDR3 loop spans 14 amino acids. J was trimmed by 7 bases and V by 5 bases; bases with no gene match: 10. Germline CDR1 and CDR2: LGHNA and YSLEER. As DNA, the CDR3 is TGCGCCAGCAGCGGCGCGTCTACAGGGGGAGAGCAGTACTTC. Translated, it gives CASSGASTGGEQYF.

A word on this clone: Mismatch with germline at one junction end may stem from a read error. Other DNA sequences of this sample code for an identical CDR3. The genes are TRBV6-5 and TRBJ1-5; a weak D match, TRBD1 (6 bases). The CDR3 consists of 14 residues. CDR1 is MNHEY and CDR2 is SVGAGI in the germline V gene. CDR3 sequence reads: CASSLRQGNQPQHF. The CDR3 nucleotides read TGCGCCAGCAGTTTAAGACAGGGCAATCAGCCCCAGCATTTT.

This clone was observed a few times. This rearrangement joins TRBV6-5 to TRBJ1-5; maybe TRBD1 (5 bases). Germline values: CDR1 MNHEY, CDR2 SVGAGI. There are 14 residues in the CDR3. V was trimmed by 5 bases and J by 2 bases, leaving 10 bases between them. CDR3 DNA sequence: TGTGCCAGCAGTCCCAGGGTGGGCAATCAGCCCCAGCATTTT. The encoded protein is CASSPRVGNQPQHF.

The V and J genes are TRBV15 and TRBJ1-5; TRBD1 matches at 7 bases. The V gene end was trimmed by 0 bases and the J gene end by 4 bases; junction bases not matched to a gene: 9. Germline values: CDR1 LNHNV, CDR2 YYDKDF (reference sequence). This CDR3 comprises 17 residues. The CDR3 DNA reads TGTGCCACCAGCAGAGATCTAGGGTCAGGGGGGAATCAGCCCCAGCATTTT. As protein: CATSRDLGSGGNQPQHF.

The chain has TRBV28 and TRBJ1-2; D ambiguous. The V gene lost 6 bases and the J gene lost 5 bases, with 22 bases spanning the gap. CDR3 size: 16 residues. Germline V gives CDR1 MDHEN, CDR2 SYDVKM. The CDR3 coding sequence is TGTGCCAGCAGATTCTACTGGGCACAATCCGTTTATGGCTACACCTTC. The encoded protein is CASRFYWAQSVYGYTF.

V and J are TRBV7-8 and TRBJ2-5; the match to TRBD1 covers 8 bases. The CDR3 runs 14 residues. The J segment lost 2 bases and the V segment lost 6 bases, leaving 5 bases of the junction unmatched. The germline V gene encodes CDR1 SGHVS and CDR2 FQNEAQ. This chain's CDR3 is CASSVTGGQETQYF. CDR3 in DNA: TGTGCCAGCAGTGTTACAGGGGGTCAAGAGACCCAGTACTTC.

The chain joins TRBV28 to TRBJ2-7; TRBD2 aligns across 8 bases. Trimming took 10 bases from V and 5 from J; bases not matched to a gene: 10. The CDR3 spans 13 residues. Germline lookup yields CDR1 MDHEN and CDR2 SYDVKM. The CDR3 region is CATNRGGSDEQYF. The CDR3 DNA is TGTGCCACCAACCGGGGGGGCTCTGACGAGCAGTACTTC.

J is TRBJ2-1 and V is TRBV5-1, with TRBD2 matching over 13 bases. This CDR3 has 16 amino acids. Germline CDR1 and CDR2: SGHRS and YFSETQ. The junction had 5 bases not matched to a gene; V was cut back by 2 bases and J by 6 bases. The DNA of the CDR3 is TGCGCCAGCAGCTTCGCGGGACTAGCGGGGCCCAATGAGCAGTTCTTC. It codes for CASSFAGLAGPNEQFF.

The chain employs TRBV7-8 and TRBJ2-1, with 8 bases matching TRBD2. V was pared by 1 base and J by 3 bases, with 5 bases of the junction left unmatched. The germline CDR1 and CDR2 sequences are SGHVS and FQNEAQ. This CDR3 contains 16 residues. The CDR3 DNA sequence: TGTGCCAGCAGCTTAGAGGGCGGGGGGAACTACAATGAGCAGTTCTTC. Encoded protein: CASSLEGGGNYNEQFF.

This chain connects TRBV28 to TRBJ2-7, with D possibly being TRBD2 (7 bases). V lost 5 bases and J lost 3, with 14 bases in between. CDR3 size: 14 residues. Germline lookup yields CDR1 MDHEN and CDR2 SYDVKM. CDR3 protein: CASSPQGGSYEQYF. CDR3 DNA sequence: TGTGCCAGCAGTCCACAGGGAGGGAGCTACGAGCAGTACTTC.

V gene TRBV2 combines with J gene TRBJ1-1; 7 bases agree with TRBD1. Germline trimming cut 6 bases from V and 1 base from J; bases unmatched to any gene: 8. The CDR3 is 15 residues long. Germline V gives CDR1 SNHLY, CDR2 FYNNEI. CDR3 sequence reads: CASRVEQGQNTEAFF. CDR3 nucleotide sequence: TGTGCCAGCAGGGTTGAACAGGGGCAGAACACTGAAGCTTTCTTT.

The chain uses TRBV19 and TRBJ1-1; D is uncertain. Germline V gene lookup returns CDR1 LNHDA and CDR2 SQIVND (reference sequence). The CDR3 is 13 residues long. Trimming took 6 bases from V and 1 from J, leaving 9 bases between them. CDR3 DNA sequence: TGTGCCAGTAGCCCTCGGGAGAACACTGAAGCTTTCTTT. Translated: CASSPRENTEAFF.

CDR3 amino acids: CASCIGTVNYGYTF. CDR3 DNA sequence: TGTGCCAGCTGTATCGGGACAGTAAACTATGGCTACACCTTC. The V call is TRBV6-6, the J call TRBJ1-2, with 7 bases matching TRBD1. The CDR3 covers 14 residues. Germline loops: CDR1 MNHNY, CDR2 SVGAGI (reference sequence). The J segment lost 2 bases and the V segment lost 8 bases, leaving 8 bases of the junction unmatched.

The chain joins TRBV5-1 to TRBJ1-5; TRBD1 aligns across 9 bases. The CDR3 covers 15 residues. Germline V gene lookup returns CDR1 SGHRS and CDR2 YFSETQ. Trimming took 4 bases from V and 7 from J; bases not matched to a gene: 9. The CDR3 protein is CASSLGTGLSQPQHF. CDR3 coding DNA: TGCGCCAGCAGCCTGGGGACAGGGTTGAGCCAGCCCCAGCATTTT.

In its sample, this clone was seen once. The chain has TRBV4-1 and TRBJ2-5; 14 positions match TRBD2. The junction had 8 bases not matched to a gene; V was cut back by 0 bases and J by 5 bases. This CDR3 contains 18 residues. Germline loops: CDR1 MGHRA, CDR2 YSYEKL. The CDR3 DNA reads as TGCGCCAGCAGCCAAGATCCGACTAGCGGGGGGGCCTGGGAGACCCAGTACTTC. Its translation: CASSQDPTSGGAWETQYF.

This chain connects TRBV10-3 to TRBJ2-7, with TRBD1 identical over 7 bases. The V segment lost 6 bases and the J segment 4 bases; nucleotides outside the gene matches: 6. The CDR3 runs to 13 residues. From germline, CDR1 is ENHRY and CDR2 SYGVKD. The CDR3 sequence: CAIRVDRAYEQYF. The CDR3, as DNA: TGTGCCATCAGAGTCGACAGGGCTTACGAGCAGTACTTC.

This clone was recorded a few times. This CDR3 reads CARSLRSGGEAFF. The CDR3 nucleotides read TGTGCCAGAAGCTTGAGGTCAGGGGGCGAAGCTTTCTTT. This chain links TRBV5-3 with TRBJ1-1; 8 bases align to TRBD1. TRBV5-3 is classed as an ORF, of uncertain function. J was trimmed by 8 bases and V by 1 base; bases with no gene match: 4. CDR3 length equals 13 residues.

V gene TRBV18 combines with J gene TRBJ2-5; 12 nucleotides agree with TRBD2. Germline V gene data show CDR1 as KGHSH and CDR2 as LQKENI. V lost 3 bases to trimming and J lost 3 bases; unmatched junction nucleotides: 5. The CDR3 contains 16 residues. The CDR3 spells CASSPATSGGKETQYF. Written as DNA, the CDR3 is TGTGCCAGCTCACCTGCGACTAGCGGGGGAAAAGAGACCCAGTACTTC.

The chain carries TRBV5-1 and TRBJ1-3; 7 bases fit TRBD1. Losses at the gene ends were 4 bases for V and 8 bases for J; bases not matched to a gene: 0. The CDR3 consists of 11 residues. The germline V gene has CDR1 SGHRS and CDR2 YFSETQ. CDR3 protein: CASSQGDTIYF. The CDR3 DNA reads TGCGCCAGCAGCCAGGGGGACACCATATATTTT.

The chain recombines TRBV29-1 with TRBJ2-2; a weak D match, TRBD1 (5 bases). CDR3 length: 14 residues. Trimming pared 4 bases from V and 0 bases from J, leaving 9 bases between. CDR1 is SQVTM and CDR2 is ANQGSEA in the germline V gene. CDR3 protein: CSVGGRANTGELFF. As DNA, the CDR3 is TGCAGCGTTGGAGGCAGGGCGAACACCGGGGAGCTGTTTTTT.

The rearrangement links TRBV5-4 to TRBJ2-2; tentative D call: TRBD2 (7 bases). Germline CDR1 reads SGHNT; CDR2 reads YYREEE (reference sequence). Trimming removed 4 bases from V and 4 bases from J, with 17 bases in between. This CDR3 is 16 amino acids long. The CDR3, as DNA: TGTGCCAGCAGCCTCCGCGGGGGCGTCAGCACCGGGGAGCTGTTTTTT. Its protein is CASSLRGGVSTGELFF.

The V gene is TRBV7-8, the J gene TRBJ2-3; no clear D. The CDR3 consists of 15 residues. Germline lookup yields CDR1 SGHVS and CDR2 FQNEAQ. Trimming removed 3 bases from V and 2 bases from J, with 12 bases in between. The DNA of the CDR3 is TGTGCCAGCAGCTTCTGGGCTGAGAACACAGATACGCAGTATTTT. It encodes CASSFWAENTDTQYF.

This chain uses TRBV16 with TRBJ2-7; maybe TRBD1 (5 bases). Germline V CDR1 and CDR2: KGHSY, FQNENV. V was shortened by 8 bases and J by 3 bases, with 11 bases between the two germline ends. This CDR3 contains 12 residues. The CDR3 nucleotides read TGTGCCAGCTGCAGTGACAGCTACGAGCAGTACTTC. It yields the protein CASCSDSYEQYF. The variable domain in full, with the rest retrieved from reference TRBV16 and TRBJ2-7, is GEEVAQTPKHLVRGEGQKAKLYCAPIKGHSYVFWYQQVLKNEFKFLISFQNENVFDETGMPKERFSAKCLPNSPCSLEIQATKLEDSAVYFCASCSDSYEQYFGPGTRLTVT.

CDR3 nucleotide sequence: TGTGCCAGCAGCTGGGACTTGAATACGCAGTATTTT. Residues: CASSWDLNTQYF. V gene TRBV7-9 combines with J gene TRBJ2-3; tentative D call: TRBD2 (6 bases). Germline-derived CDR1 and CDR2 are SEHNR and FQNEAQ (reference sequence). Trimming removed 4 bases at V and 7 bases at J, with 9 bases between. The CDR3 runs to 12 residues.

The V and J genes are TRBV11-2 and TRBJ1-4, with D perhaps TRBD1 (6 bases). The V gene's germline CDR1 is SGHAT and CDR2 FQNNGV. V was cut by 4 bases and J by 6 bases, with 15 bases left in between. This CDR3 region has 15 residues. The CDR3 reads CASSSWLGGDEKLFF. CDR3 sequence (DNA): TGTGCCAGCAGCTCATGGTTAGGGGGAGATGAAAAACTGTTTTTT. Variable domain in full (rest from reference TRBV11-2 and TRBJ1-4): EAGVAQSPRYKIIEKRQSVAFWCNPISGHATLYWYQQILGQGPKLLIQFQNNGVVDDSQLPKDRFSAERLKGVDSTLKIQPAKLEDSAVYLCASSSWLGGDEKLFFGSGTQLSVL.

This clone was seen just once. This chain connects TRBV27 to TRBJ2-1; 9 bases are a match to TRBD2. Per the germline V gene, CDR1 is MNHEY and CDR2 is SMNVEV (reference sequence). Germline trimming cut 5 bases from V and 6 bases from J; bases unmatched to any gene: 8. This CDR3 has 15 residues. The CDR3 loop reads CASSPRLAGTNEQFF. For the CDR3, the DNA is TGTGCCAGCAGTCCCCGCCTAGCGGGGACCAATGAGCAGTTCTTC.

This rearrangement joins TRBV5-1 to TRBJ2-7, with 7 bases matching TRBD1. Looked up from germline, CDR1 is SGHRS and CDR2 is YFSETQ. V trimming: 1 base; J trimming: 3 bases; junction bases outside the gene matches: 4. The CDR3 contains 14 residues. The CDR3, as DNA: TGCGCCAGCAGCTTGAAGGGGACAGACTACGAGCAGTACTTC. Translating gives CASSLKGTDYEQYF.

This sequence joins TRBV5-4 and TRBJ1-2, with D possibly matching TRBD1 (5 bases). The CDR3 is 18 residues long. Germline assignment: CDR1 SGHNT and CDR2 YYREEE (reference sequence). The V gene lost 0 bases and the J gene lost 8 bases, with 26 bases spanning the gap. The CDR3 spells CASSLDLFYSAVGGGYTF. CDR3 sequence (DNA): TGTGCCAGCAGCTTGGATCTCTTTTATTCGGCTGTCGGGGGAGGCTACACCTTC.

The chain employs TRBV10-3 and TRBJ1-2; TRBD1 is a possible D gene (6 bases). The CDR3 is 16 amino acids. Germline CDR1 is ENHRY and CDR2 is SYGVKD. V was clipped by 3 bases and J by 2 bases, with 16 bases between them. The CDR3 bases are TGTGCCATCAGTGACATATCCGGGACACCAAACTATGGCTACACCTTC. This encodes CAISDISGTPNYGYTF.

The V gene is TRBV6-5, the J gene TRBJ1-1; the D gene is possibly TRBD1 (5 bases). Trimming stripped 1 base from V and 6 bases from J, with 9 bases between. The CDR3 loop spans 13 amino acids. The V gene's germline CDR1 is MNHEY and CDR2 SVGAGI. CDR3 in DNA: TGTGCCAGCAGTTACTTAACAGGATCTGAAGCTTTCTTT. Its translation: CASSYLTGSEAFF.